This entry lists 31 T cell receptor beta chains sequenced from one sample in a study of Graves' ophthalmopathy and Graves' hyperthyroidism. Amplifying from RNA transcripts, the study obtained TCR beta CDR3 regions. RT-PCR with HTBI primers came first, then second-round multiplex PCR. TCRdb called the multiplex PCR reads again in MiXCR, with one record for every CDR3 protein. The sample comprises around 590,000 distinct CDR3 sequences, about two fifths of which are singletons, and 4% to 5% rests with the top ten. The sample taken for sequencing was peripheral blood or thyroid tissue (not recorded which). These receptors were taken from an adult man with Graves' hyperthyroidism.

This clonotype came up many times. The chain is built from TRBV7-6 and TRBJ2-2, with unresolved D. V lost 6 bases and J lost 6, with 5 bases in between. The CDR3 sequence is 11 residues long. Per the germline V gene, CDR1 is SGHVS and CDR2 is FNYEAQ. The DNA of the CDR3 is TGTGCCAGCAGTGAGGCCGGGGAGCTGTTTTTT. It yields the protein CASSEAGELFF.

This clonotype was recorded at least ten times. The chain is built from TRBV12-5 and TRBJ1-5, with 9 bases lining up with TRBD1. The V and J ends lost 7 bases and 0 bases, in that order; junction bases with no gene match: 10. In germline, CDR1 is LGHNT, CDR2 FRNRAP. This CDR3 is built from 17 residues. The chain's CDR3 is CASDLTGGEDSNQPQHF. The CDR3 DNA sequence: TGTGCTAGTGACTTGACAGGGGGGGAAGATAGCAATCAGCCCCAGCATTTT.

The CDR3: CASSVALGGGFNTGELFF. The CDR3 DNA is TGTGCCAGCAGCGTAGCTCTGGGCGGGGGCTTCAACACCGGGGAGCTGTTTTTT. The chain links TRBV9 to TRBJ2-2; D possibly corresponds to TRBD2 (7 bases). Trimming took off 0 bases at V and 2 bases at J, with 17 bases between the two ends. The length of the CDR3 is 18 residues. CDR1 SGDLS and CDR2 YYNGEE come from the germline V gene.

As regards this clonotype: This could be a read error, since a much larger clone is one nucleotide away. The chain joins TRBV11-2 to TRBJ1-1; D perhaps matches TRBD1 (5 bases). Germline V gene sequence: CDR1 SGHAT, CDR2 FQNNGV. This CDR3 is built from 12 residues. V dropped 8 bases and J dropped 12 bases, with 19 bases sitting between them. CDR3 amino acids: CASGQGLLRTFF. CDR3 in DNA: TGTGCCAGCGGCCAGGGACTGCTGAGGACTTTCTTT.

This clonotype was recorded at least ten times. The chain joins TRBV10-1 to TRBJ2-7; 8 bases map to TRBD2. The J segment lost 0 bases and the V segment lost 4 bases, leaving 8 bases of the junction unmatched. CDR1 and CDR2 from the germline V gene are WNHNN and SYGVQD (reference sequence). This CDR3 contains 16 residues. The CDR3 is CASSASSSGSSYEQYF. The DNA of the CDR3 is TGCGCCAGCAGTGCCTCTAGCAGCGGGAGCTCCTACGAGCAGTACTTC.

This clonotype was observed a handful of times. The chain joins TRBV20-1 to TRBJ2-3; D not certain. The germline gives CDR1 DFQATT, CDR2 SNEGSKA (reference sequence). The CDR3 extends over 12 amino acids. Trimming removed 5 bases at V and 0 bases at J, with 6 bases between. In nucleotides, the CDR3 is TGCAGTGCTGGATCTAGCACAGATACGCAGTATTTT. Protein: CSAGSSTDTQYF.

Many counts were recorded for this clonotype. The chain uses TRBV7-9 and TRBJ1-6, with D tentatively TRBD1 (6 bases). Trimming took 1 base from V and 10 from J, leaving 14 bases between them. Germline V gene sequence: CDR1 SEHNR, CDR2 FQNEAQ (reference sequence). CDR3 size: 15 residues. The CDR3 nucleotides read TGTGCCAGCAGCTTAGGGGGCGGGGGCGAATCACCCCTCCACTTT. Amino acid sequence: CASSLGGGGESPLHF. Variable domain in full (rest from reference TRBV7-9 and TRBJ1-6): DTGVSQNPRHKITKRGQNVTFRCDPISEHNRLYWYRQTLGQGPEFLTYFQNEAQLEKSRLLSDRFSAERPKGSFSTLEIQRTEQGDSAMYLCASSLGGGGESPLHFGNGTRLTVT.

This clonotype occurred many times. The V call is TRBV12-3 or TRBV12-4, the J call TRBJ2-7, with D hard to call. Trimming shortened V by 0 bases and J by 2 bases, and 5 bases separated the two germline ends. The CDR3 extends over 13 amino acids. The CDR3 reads CASSLAAPYEQYF. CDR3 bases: TGTGCCAGCAGTTTAGCAGCGCCCTACGAGCAGTACTTC.

CDR3 nucleotide sequence: TGCAGTGTCGTGGTCGGACAGGGGAGCAATCAGCCCCAGCATTTT. This sequence encodes CSVVVGQGSNQPQHF. This chain connects TRBV29-1 to TRBJ1-5; TRBD1 agrees at 9 bases. CDR1 is SQVTM and CDR2 is ANQGSEA in the germline V gene. This CDR3 is built from 15 residues.

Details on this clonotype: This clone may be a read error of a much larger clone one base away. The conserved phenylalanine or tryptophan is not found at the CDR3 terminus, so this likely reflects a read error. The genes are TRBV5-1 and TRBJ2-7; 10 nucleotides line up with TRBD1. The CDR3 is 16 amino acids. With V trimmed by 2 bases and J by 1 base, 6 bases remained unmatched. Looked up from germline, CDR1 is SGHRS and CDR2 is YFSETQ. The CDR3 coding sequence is TGCGCCAGCAGCTTTGGGACAGGGGTAACATCCTACGAGCAGTACCTC. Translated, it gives CASSFGTGVTSYEQYL.

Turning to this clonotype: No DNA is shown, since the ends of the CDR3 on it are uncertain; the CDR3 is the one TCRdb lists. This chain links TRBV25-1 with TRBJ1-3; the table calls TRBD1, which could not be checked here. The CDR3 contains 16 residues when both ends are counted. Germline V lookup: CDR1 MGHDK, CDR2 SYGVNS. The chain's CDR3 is CACSARDWTVGNTIYF.

The CDR3 bases are TGTGCCAGCAGAGCACAGGGAGTGGGGGGCAATCAGCCCCAGCATTTT. This translates into CASRAQGVGGNQPQHF. This chain links TRBV28 with TRBJ1-5; D is possibly TRBD1 (6 bases). CDR1 is MDHEN and CDR2 is SYDVKM in the germline V gene. Trimming took 6 bases from V and 2 from J, leaving 17 bases between them. The CDR3 has 16 residues.

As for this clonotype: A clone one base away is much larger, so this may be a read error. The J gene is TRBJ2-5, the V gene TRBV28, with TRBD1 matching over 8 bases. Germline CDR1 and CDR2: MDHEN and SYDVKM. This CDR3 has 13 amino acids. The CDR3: CASSNTGGEAQYF. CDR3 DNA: TGTGCCAGCAGTAACACAGGGGGAGAGGCCCAGTACTTC.

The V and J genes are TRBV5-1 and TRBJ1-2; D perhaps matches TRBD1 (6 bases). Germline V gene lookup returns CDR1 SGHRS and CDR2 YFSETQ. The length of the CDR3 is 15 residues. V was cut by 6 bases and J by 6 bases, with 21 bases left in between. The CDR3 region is CASKPSRGALDGYTF. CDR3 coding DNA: TGCGCCAGCAAACCATCTCGGGGGGCGCTGGATGGCTACACCTTC.

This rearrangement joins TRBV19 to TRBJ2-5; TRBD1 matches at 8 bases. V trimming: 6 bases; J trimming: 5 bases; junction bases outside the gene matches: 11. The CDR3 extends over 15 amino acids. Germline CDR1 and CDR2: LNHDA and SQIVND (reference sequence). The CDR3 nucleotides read TGTGCCAGTAGCCGCGCTTCAGGGGGCGTGGAGACCCAGTACTTC. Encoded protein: CASSRASGGVETQYF.

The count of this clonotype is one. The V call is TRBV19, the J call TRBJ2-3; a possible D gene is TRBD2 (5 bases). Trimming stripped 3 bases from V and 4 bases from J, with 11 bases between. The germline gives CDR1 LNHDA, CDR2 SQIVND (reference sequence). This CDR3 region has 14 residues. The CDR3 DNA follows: TGTGCCAGTAGTATCAGCCTAGCCGCAGATACGCAGTATTTT. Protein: CASSISLAADTQYF.

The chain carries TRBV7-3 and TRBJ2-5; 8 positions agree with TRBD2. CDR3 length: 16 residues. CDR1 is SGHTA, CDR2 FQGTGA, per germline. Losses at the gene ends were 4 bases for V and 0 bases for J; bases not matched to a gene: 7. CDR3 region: CASSSGRGVYQETQYF. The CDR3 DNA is TGTGCCAGCAGCTCCGGGCGGGGGGTGTACCAAGAGACCCAGTACTTC.

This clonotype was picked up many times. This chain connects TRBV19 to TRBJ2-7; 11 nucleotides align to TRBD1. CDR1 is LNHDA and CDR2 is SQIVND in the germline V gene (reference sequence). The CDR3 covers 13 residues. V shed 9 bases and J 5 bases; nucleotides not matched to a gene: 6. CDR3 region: CASTRTGGNEQYF. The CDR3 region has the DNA TGTGCCAGCACAAGGACAGGGGGCAACGAGCAGTACTTC.

The CDR3 loop reads CASRSGQAHYGYTF. The CDR3 region has the DNA TGTGCCAGCAGATCGGGACAGGCCCACTATGGCTACACCTTC. The gene calls are TRBV7-9 and TRBJ1-2; 8 bases map to TRBD1. V lost 6 bases, J lost 3 bases, and 6 bases stayed unmatched. Germline values: CDR1 SEHNR, CDR2 FQNEAQ (reference sequence). The CDR3 totals 14 residues.

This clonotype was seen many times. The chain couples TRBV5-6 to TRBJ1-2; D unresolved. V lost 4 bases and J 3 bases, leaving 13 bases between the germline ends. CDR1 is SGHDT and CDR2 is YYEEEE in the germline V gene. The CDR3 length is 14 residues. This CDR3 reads CASSARTGYYGYTF. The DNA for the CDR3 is TGTGCCAGCAGCGCCCGGACGGGATACTATGGCTACACCTTC.

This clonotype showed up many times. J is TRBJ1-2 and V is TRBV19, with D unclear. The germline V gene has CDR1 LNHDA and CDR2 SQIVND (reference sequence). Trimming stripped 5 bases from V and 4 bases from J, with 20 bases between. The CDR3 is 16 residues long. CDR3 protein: CASSAQSRAIGYGYTF. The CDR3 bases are TGTGCCAGTAGTGCCCAGTCAAGGGCCATCGGCTATGGCTACACCTTC.

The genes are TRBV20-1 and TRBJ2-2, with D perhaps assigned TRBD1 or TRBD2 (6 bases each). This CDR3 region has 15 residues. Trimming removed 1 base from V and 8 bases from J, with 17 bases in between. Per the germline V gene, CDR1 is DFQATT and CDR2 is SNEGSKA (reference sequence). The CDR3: CSARGQGWLAGELFF. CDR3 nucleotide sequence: TGCAGTGCTAGAGGGCAGGGGTGGCTAGCGGGGGAGCTGTTTTTT.

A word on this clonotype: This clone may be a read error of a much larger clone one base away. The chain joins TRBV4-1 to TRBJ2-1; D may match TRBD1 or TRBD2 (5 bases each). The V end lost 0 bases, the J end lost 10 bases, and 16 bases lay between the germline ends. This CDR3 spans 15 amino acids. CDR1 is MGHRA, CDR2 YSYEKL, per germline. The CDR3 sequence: CASSQERDGTYEQFF. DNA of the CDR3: TGCGCCAGCAGCCAAGAAAGGGACGGAACCTACGAGCAGTTCTTC.

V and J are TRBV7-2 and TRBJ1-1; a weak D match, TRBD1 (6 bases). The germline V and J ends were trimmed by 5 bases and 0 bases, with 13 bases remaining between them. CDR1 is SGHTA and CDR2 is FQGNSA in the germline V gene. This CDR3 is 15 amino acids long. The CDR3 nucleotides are TGTGCCAGCAGCCACGCCCGGGACATGAACACTGAAGCTTTCTTT. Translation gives CASSHARDMNTEAFF. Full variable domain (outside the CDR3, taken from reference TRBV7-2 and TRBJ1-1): GAGVSQSPSNKVTEKGKDVELRCDPISGHTALYWYRQSLGQGLEFLIYFQGNSAPDKSGLPSDRFSAERTGGSVSTLTIQRTQQEDSAVYLCASSHARDMNTEAFFGQGTRLTVV.

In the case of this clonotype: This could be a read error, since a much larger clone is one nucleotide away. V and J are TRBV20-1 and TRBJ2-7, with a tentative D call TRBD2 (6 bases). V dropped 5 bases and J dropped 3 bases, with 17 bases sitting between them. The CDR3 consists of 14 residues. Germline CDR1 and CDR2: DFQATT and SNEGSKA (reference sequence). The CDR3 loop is CSAEGDGRFYEQYF. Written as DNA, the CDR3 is TGCAGTGCTGAGGGAGACGGGAGATTCTACGAGCAGTACTTC.

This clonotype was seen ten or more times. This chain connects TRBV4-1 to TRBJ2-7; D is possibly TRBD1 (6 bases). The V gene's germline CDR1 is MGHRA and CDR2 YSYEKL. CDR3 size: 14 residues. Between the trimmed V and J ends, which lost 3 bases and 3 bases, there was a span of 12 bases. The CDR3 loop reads CASSQRTVDYEQYF. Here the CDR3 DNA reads TGCGCCAGCAGCCAGAGGACAGTCGACTACGAGCAGTACTTC.

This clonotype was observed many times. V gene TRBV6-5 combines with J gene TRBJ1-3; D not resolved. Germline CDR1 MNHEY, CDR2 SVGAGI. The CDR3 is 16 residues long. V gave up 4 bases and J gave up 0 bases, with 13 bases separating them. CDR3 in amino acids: CASSSIRPSSGNTIYF. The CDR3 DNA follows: TGTGCCAGCAGTTCAATCAGGCCCTCCTCTGGAAACACCATATATTTT.

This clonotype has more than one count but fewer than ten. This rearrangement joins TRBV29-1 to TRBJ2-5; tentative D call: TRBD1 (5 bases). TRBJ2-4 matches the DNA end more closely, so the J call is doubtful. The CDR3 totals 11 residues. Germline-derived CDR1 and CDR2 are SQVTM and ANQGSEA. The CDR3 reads CSVGGLNIQYF. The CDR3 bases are TGCAGCGTTGGGGGCCTCAACATTCAGTACTTC.

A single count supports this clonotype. This chain's CDR3 is CSLGWTGEDGYTF. The CDR3 nucleotides are TGCAGCTTGGGCTGGACAGGGGAAGATGGCTACACCTTC. The V and J genes are TRBV29-1 and TRBJ1-2; TRBD1 matches 9 bases. The CDR3 totals 13 residues. Looked up from germline, CDR1 is SQVTM and CDR2 is ANQGSEA. The V gene end was trimmed by 8 bases and the J gene end by 6 bases; junction bases not matched to a gene: 10.

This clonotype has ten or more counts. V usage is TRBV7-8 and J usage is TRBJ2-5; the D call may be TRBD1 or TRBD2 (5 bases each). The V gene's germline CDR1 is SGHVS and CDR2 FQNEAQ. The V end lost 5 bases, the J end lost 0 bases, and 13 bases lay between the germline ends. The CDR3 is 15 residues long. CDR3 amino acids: CASSLNGANQETQYF. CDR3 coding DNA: TGTGCCAGCAGCCTAAACGGGGCGAACCAAGAGACCCAGTACTTC.

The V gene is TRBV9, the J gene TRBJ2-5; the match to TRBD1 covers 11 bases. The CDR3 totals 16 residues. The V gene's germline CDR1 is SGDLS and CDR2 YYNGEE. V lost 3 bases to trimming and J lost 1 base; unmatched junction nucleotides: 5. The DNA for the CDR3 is TGTGCCAGCAGCGGTGGCGGGACAGGGGGCCAAGAGACCCAGTACTTC. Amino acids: CASSGGGTGGQETQYF.